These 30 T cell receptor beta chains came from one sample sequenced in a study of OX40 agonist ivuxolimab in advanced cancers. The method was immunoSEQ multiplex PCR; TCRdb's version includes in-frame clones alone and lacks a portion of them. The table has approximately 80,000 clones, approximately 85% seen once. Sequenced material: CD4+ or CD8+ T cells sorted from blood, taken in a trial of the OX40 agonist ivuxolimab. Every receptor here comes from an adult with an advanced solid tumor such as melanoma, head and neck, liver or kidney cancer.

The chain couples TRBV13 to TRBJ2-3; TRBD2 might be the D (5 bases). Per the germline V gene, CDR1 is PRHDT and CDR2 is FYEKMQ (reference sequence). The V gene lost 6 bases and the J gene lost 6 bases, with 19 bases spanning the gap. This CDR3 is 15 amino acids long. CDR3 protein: CASSTHDYPPDTQYF. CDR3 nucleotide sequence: TGTGCCAGCAGTACCCACGACTACCCCCCGGATACGCAGTATTTT.

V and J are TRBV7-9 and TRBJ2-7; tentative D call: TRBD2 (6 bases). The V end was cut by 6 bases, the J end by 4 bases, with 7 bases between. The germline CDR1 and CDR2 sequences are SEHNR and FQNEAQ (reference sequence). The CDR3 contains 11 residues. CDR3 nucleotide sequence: TGTGCCAGCAGGGGGACTTACGAGCAGTACTTC. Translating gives CASRGTYEQYF.

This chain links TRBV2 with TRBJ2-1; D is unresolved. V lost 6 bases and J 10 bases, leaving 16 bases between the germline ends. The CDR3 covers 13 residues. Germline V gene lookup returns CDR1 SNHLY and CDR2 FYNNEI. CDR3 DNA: TGTGCCAGCAGCAAGCCCCCCTATATAGAGCAGTTCTTC. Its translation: CASSKPPYIEQFF.

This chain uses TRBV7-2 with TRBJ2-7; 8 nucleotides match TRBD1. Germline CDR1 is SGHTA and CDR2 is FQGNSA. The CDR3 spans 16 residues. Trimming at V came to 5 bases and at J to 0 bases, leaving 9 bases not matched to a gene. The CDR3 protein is CASSPTPGGSSYEQYF. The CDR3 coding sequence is TGTGCCAGCAGCCCGACGCCAGGGGGCAGCTCCTACGAGCAGTACTTC.

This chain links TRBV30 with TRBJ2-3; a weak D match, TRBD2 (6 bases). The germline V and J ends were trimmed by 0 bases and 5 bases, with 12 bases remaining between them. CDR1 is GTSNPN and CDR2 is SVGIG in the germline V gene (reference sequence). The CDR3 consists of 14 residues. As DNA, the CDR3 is TGTGCCTGGAGTGTTTCCGGGAGCCTAGATACGCAGTATTTT. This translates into CAWSVSGSLDTQYF.

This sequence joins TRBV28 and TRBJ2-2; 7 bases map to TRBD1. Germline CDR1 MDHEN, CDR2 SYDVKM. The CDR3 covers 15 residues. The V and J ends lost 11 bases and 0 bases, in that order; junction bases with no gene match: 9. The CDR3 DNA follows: TGTGCCTGCGCACGACAGGGTTCGAACACCGGGGAGCTGTTTTTT. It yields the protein CACARQGSNTGELFF.

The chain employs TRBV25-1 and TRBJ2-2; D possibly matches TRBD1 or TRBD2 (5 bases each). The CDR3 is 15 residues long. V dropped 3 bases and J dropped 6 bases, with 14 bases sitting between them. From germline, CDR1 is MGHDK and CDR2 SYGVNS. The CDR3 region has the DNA TGTGCCAGCAGTGAGGCAGGGAGAAGTGCCGGGGAGCTGTTTTTT. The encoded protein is CASSEAGRSAGELFF. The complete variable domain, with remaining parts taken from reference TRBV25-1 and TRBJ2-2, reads EADIYQTPRYLVIGTGKKITLECSQTMGHDKMYWYQQDPGMELHLIHYSYGVNSTEKGDLSSESTVSRIRTEHFPLTLESARPSHTSQYLCASSEAGRSAGELFFGEGSRLTVL.

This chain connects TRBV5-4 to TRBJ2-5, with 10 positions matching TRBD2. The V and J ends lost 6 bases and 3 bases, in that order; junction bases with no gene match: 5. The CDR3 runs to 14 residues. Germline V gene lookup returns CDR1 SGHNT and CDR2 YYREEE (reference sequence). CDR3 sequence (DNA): TGTGCCAGCAAGTTCGGACTAGCGGAAGAGACCCAGTACTTC. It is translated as CASKFGLAEETQYF.

For the CDR3, the DNA is TGCGCCAGCAGCCTGGACAGGGGAGTTCAGCCCCAGCATTTT. This gives the protein CASSLDRGVQPQHF. The V call is TRBV4-3, the J call TRBJ1-5; TRBD1 agrees at 9 bases. Germline values: CDR1 LGHNA, CDR2 YSLEER. With 4 bases clipped from V and 6 bases from J, the junction kept 4 bases outside the gene matches. The CDR3 is 14 amino acids.

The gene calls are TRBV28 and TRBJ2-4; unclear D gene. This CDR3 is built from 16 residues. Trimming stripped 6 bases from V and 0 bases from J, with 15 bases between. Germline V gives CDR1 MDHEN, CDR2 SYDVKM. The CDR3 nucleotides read TGTGCCAGCAGGGGAAGGGTTATTCTAGCCAAAAACATTCAGTACTTC. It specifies CASRGRVILAKNIQYF.

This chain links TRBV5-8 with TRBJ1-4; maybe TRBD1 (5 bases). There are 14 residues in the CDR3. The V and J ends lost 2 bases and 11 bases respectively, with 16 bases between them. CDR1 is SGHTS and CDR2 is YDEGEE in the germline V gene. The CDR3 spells CASSFGQRIAKLFF. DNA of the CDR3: TGTGCCAGCAGCTTCGGACAACGGATTGCGAAACTGTTTTTT.

The CDR3 protein is CASSLGFTEAFF. The CDR3 DNA reads as TGTGCCAGCAGCTTAGGATTCACTGAAGCTTTCTTT. The V and J genes are TRBV7-2 and TRBJ1-1; D is unclear. Germline V gives CDR1 SGHTA, CDR2 FQGNSA. This CDR3 comprises 12 residues. V was shortened by 1 base and J by 4 bases, with 4 bases between the two germline ends.

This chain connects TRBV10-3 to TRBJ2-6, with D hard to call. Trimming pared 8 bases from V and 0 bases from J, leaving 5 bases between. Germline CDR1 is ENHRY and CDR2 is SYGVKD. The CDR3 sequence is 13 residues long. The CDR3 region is CAIWASGANVLTF. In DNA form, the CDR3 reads TGTGCCATCTGGGCCTCTGGGGCCAACGTCCTGACTTTC.

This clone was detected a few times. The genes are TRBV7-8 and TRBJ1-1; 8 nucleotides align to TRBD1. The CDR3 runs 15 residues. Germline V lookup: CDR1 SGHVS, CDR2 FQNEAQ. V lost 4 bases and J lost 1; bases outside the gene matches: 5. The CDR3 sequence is CASSSTGGRNTEAFF. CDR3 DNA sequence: TGTGCCAGCAGCTCTACAGGGGGGAGGAACACTGAAGCTTTCTTT.

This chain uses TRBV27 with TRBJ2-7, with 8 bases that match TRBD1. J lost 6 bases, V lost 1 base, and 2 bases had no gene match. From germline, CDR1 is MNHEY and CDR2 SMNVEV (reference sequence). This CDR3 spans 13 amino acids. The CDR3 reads CASSLWTGSEQYF. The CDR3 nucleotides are TGTGCCAGCAGTTTATGGACAGGGAGCGAGCAGTACTTC.

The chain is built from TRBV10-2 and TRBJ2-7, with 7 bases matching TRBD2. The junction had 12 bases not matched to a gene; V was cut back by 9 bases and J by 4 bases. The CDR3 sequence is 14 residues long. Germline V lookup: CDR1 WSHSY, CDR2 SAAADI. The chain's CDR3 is CASHSPGLTYEQYF. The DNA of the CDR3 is TGCGCCAGTCACTCACCGGGACTAACTTACGAGCAGTACTTC.

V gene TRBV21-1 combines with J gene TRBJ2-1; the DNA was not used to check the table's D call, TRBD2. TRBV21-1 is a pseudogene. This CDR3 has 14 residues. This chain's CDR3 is CAPLGRDRNNEQFF. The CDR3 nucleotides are TGTGCCCCATTGGGGAGGGATAGAAACAATGAGCAGTTCTTC.

CDR3: CASSSLSAGGTDTQYF. Here the CDR3 DNA reads TGTGCCAGCAGTTCCCTATCGGCGGGAGGCACAGATACGCAGTATTTT. This chain connects TRBV28 to TRBJ2-3, with TRBD2 identical over 7 bases. Germline assignment: CDR1 MDHEN and CDR2 SYDVKM. The CDR3 extends over 16 amino acids. With V trimmed by 4 bases and J by 1 base, 8 bases remained unmatched.

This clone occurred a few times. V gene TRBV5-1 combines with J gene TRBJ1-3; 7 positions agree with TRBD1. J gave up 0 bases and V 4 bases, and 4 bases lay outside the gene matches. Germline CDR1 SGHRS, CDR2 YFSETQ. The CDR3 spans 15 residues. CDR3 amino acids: CASSPGDSSGNTIYF. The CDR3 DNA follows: TGCGCCAGCAGCCCCGGGGACAGCTCTGGAAACACCATATATTTT.

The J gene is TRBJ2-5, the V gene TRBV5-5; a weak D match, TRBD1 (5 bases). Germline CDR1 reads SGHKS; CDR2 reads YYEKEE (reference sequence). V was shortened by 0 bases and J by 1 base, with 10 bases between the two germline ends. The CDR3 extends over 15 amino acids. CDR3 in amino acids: CASSLGPGIQETQYF. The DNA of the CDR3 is TGTGCCAGCAGCTTGGGGCCAGGGATCCAAGAGACCCAGTACTTC.

CDR3 sequence: CASRTGPSSYEQYF. CDR3 bases: TGTGCCAGCCGCACGGGACCGAGCTCCTACGAGCAGTACTTC. This chain links TRBV5-8 with TRBJ2-7; either TRBD1 or TRBD2 may fit D (5 bases each). V was pared by 7 bases and J by 0 bases, with 14 bases between. CDR3 length equals 14 residues. Germline V gene lookup returns CDR1 SGHTS and CDR2 YDEGEE. Full variable domain (rest looked up from reference TRBV5-8 and TRBJ2-7): EAGVTQSPTHLIKTRGQQATLRCSPISGHTSVYWYQQALGLGLQFLLWYDEGEERNRGNFPPRFSGRQFPNYSSELNVNALELEDSALYLCASRTGPSSYEQYFGPGTRLTVT.

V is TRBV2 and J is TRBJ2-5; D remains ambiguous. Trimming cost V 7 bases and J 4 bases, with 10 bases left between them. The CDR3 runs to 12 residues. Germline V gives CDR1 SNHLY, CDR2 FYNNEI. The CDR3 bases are TGTGCCAGCACTCGGATAGGAGAGACCCAGTACTTC. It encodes CASTRIGETQYF.

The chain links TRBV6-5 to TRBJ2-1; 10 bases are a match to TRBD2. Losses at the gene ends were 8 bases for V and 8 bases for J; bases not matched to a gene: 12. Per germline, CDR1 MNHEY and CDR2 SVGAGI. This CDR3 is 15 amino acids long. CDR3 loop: CASSSGASGSDEQFF. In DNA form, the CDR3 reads TGTGCCAGCTCCTCGGGGGCTAGCGGGAGCGATGAGCAGTTCTTC.

The CDR3 DNA reads TGTGCCAGCAGCCAAGATCGCGCTAGCGGGTTAACTAGCACAGATACGCAGTATTTT. It encodes CASSQDRASGLTSTDTQYF. The genes are TRBV14 and TRBJ2-3; 8 nucleotides align to TRBD2. Germline-derived CDR1 and CDR2 are SGHDN and FVKESK. Losses at the gene ends were 0 bases for V and 0 bases for J; bases not matched to a gene: 11. The CDR3 is 19 residues long.

Written as DNA, the CDR3 is TGTGCCAGCAGCCTCCGCAGGGGGCTCGGAGATGAGCAGTTCTTC. It codes for CASSLRRGLGDEQFF. This chain links TRBV11-3 with TRBJ2-1; 8 positions match TRBD1. This CDR3 has 15 residues. From germline, CDR1 is SGHNT and CDR2 YENEEA. The ends lost 5 bases at V and 8 bases at J; junction bases unmatched: 11. Supplemented by reference TRBV11-3 and TRBJ2-1, the full variable domain reads EAGVVQSPRYKIIEKKQPVAFWCNPISGHNTLYWYLQNLGQGPELLIRYENEEAVDDSQLPKDRFSAERLKGVDSTLKIQPAELGDSAVYLCASSLRRGLGDEQFFGPGTRLTVL.

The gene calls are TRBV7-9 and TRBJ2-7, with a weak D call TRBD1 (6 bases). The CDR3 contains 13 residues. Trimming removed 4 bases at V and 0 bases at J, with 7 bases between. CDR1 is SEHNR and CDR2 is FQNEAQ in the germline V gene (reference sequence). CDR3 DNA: TGTGCCAGCAGCTCGGACAGCTCCTACGAGCAGTACTTC. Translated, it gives CASSSDSSYEQYF.

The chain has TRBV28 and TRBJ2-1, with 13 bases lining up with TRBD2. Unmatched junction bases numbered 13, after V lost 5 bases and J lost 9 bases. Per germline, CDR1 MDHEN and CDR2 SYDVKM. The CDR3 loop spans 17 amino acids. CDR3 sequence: CASSPRPGLAGDGEQFF. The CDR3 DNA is TGTGCCAGCAGTCCTCGACCCGGACTAGCGGGAGACGGTGAGCAGTTCTTC.

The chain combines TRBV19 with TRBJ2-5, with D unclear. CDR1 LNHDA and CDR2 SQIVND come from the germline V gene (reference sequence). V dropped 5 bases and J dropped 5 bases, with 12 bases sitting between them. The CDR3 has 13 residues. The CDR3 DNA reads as TGTGCCAGTAGTTTAAGGAACGGGGAGACCCAGTACTTC. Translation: CASSLRNGETQYF. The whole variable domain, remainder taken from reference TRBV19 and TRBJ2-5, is DGGITQSPKYLFRKEGQNVTLSCEQNLNHDAMYWYRQDPGQGLRLIYYSQIVNDFQKGDIAEGYSVSREKKESFPLTVTSAQKNPTAFYLCASSLRNGETQYFGPGTRLLVL.

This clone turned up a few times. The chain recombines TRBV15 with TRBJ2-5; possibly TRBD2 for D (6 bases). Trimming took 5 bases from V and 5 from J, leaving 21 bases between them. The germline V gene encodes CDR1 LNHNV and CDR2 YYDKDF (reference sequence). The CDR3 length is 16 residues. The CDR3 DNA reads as TGTGCCACCAGCTCCCCCCCCAGCGGGTACCGGGAGACCCAGTACTTC. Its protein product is CATSSPPSGYRETQYF.

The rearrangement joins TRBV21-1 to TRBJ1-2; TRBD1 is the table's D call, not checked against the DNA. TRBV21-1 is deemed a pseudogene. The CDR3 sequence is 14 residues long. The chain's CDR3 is CASSKETGPYGYTF. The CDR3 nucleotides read TGTGCCAGCAGCAAGGAGACAGGGCCCTATGGCTACACCTTC.